Following are 3 T cell receptor beta chains from one sample sequenced in a study of metastatic and nonmetastatic thyroid tumors. Ahead of thyroid surgery, no patient had received treatment of any kind. TCRdb re-called the PCR reads via MiXCR. The table has around 18,000 clones, 12% seen once. Sequencing input: tumor tissue. The receptors here all came from a female donor with papillary thyroid cancer or a benign thyroid nodule (not recorded which). Some clones in this sample may be carry-over from other donors' samples.

This clone was counted between two and nine times. This may arise from a read error, as a much more abundant clone is one base away. The rearrangement links TRBV20-1 to TRBJ1-1, with no clear D. The CDR3 has 11 amino acids. The germline CDR1 and CDR2 sequences are DFQATT and SNEGSKA (reference sequence). DNA for the CDR3: TGCAGTGCTAGACAGAACACTGAAGCTCTCTTT. Residues: CSARQNTEALF.

The rearrangement links TRBV7-2 to TRBJ2-7; 7 positions agree with TRBD1. The CDR3 covers 15 residues. Germline CDR1 SGHTA, CDR2 FQGNSA. The ends lost 5 bases at V and 0 bases at J; junction bases unmatched: 7. Written as DNA, the CDR3 is TGTGCCAGCAGCCTGACAGGGTTCAGCTCCTACGAGCAGTACTTC. This encodes CASSLTGFSSYEQYF.

This clone has ten or more counts. CDR3 in amino acids: CASSPQQQDQPQHF. The CDR3 nucleotides are TGTGCCAGCTCACCACAACAGCAAGATCAGCCCCAGCATTTT. The chain couples TRBV18 to TRBJ1-5, with D uncertain. V gave up 1 base and J gave up 5 bases, with 9 bases separating them. The CDR3 totals 14 residues. CDR1 is KGHSH, CDR2 LQKENI, per germline.